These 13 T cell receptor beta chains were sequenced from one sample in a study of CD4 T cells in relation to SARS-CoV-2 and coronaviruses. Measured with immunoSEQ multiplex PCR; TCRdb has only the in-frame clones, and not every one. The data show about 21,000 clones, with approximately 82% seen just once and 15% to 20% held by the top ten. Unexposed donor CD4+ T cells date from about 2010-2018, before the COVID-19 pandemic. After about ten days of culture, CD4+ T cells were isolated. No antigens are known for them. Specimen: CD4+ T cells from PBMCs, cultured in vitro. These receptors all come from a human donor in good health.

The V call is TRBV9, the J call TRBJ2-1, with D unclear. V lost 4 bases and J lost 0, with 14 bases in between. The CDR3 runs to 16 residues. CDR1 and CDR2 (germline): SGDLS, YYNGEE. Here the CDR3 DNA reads TGTGCCAGCAGCTACCTCGCGGCCGGCTCCTACAATGAGCAGTTCTTC. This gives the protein CASSYLAAGSYNEQFF.

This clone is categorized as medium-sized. As DNA, the CDR3 is TGTGCCAGCAGATTGGGACGGATTAATTCACCCCTCCACTTT. Its protein product is CASRLGRINSPLHF. The rearrangement uses TRBV7-9 and TRBJ1-6; D might be TRBD1 (5 bases). Germline CDR1 is SEHNR and CDR2 is FQNEAQ (reference sequence). With 6 bases removed from V and 6 bases from J, the gap between germline ends came to 12 bases. CDR3 length: 14 amino acids.

In DNA form, the CDR3 reads TGTGCCACCAGTGACTCGACAAGGAACACTGAAGCTTTCTTT. This gives the protein CATSDSTRNTEAFF. The chain recombines TRBV24-1 with TRBJ1-1; the D is unclear. The CDR3 is 14 residues long. CDR1 and CDR2 (germline): KGHDR, SFDVKD. V was cut by 4 bases and J by 1 base, with 9 bases left in between.

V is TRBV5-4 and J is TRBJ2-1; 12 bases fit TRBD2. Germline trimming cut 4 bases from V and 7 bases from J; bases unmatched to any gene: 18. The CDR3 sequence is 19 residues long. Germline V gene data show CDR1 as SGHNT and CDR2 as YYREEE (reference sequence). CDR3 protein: CASSPGGALTSGRVNEQFF. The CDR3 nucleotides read TGTGCCAGCAGCCCCGGGGGGGCCTTGACTAGCGGGAGAGTTAATGAGCAGTTCTTC.

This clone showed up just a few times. The CDR3 nucleotides read TGTGCCAGCAGTTGGGACAGGGGACCCTACGAGCAGTACTTC. It encodes CASSWDRGPYEQYF. The chain combines TRBV5-4 with TRBJ2-7; TRBD1 agrees at 10 bases. The germline gives CDR1 SGHNT, CDR2 YYREEE (reference sequence). Losses at the gene ends were 5 bases for V and 2 bases for J; bases not matched to a gene: 4. This CDR3 spans 14 amino acids.

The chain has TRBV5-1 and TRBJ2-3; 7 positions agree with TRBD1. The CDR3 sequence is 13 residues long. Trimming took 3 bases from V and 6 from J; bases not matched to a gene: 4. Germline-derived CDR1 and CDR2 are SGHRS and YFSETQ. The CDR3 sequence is CASSYTGDDTQYF. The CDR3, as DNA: TGCGCCAGCAGCTATACAGGGGACGATACGCAGTATTTT.

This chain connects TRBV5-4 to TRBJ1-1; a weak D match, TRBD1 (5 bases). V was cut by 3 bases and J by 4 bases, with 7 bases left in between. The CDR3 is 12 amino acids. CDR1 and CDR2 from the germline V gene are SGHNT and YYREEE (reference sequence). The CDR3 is CASSWGGTEAFF. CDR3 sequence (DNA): TGTGCCAGCAGCTGGGGGGGCACTGAAGCTTTCTTT.

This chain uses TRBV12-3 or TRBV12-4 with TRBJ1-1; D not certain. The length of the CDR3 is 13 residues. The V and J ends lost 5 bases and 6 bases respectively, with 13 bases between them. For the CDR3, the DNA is TGTGCCAGCAGTGATGGGCCGGCCCCTGAAGCTTTCTTT. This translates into CASSDGPAPEAFF.

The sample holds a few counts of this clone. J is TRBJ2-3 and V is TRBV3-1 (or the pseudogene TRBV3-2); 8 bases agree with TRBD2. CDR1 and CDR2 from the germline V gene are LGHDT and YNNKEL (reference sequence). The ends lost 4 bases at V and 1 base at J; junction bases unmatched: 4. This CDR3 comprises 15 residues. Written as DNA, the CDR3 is TGTGCCAGCAGCCTTCCGGGACTAGGCACAGATACGCAGTATTTT. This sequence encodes CASSLPGLGTDTQYF.

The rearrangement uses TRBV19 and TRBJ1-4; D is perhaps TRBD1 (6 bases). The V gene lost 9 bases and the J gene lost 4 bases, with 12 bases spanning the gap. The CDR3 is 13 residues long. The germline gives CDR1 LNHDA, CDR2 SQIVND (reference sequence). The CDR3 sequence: CASGQSYNEKLFF. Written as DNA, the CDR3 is TGTGCCAGCGGACAGAGTTATAATGAAAAACTGTTTTTT.

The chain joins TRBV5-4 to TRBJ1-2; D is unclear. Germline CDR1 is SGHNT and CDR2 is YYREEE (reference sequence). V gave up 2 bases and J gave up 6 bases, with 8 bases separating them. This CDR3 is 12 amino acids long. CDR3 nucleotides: TGTGCCAGCAGCTTTGGAAGAGATGGCTACACCTTC. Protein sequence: CASSFGRDGYTF.

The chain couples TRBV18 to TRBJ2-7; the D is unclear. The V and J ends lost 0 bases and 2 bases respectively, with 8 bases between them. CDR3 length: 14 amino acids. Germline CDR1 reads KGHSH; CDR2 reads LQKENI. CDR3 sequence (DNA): TGTGCCAGCTCACCACCGGCTAATCCCTACGAGCAGTACTTC. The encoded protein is CASSPPANPYEQYF.

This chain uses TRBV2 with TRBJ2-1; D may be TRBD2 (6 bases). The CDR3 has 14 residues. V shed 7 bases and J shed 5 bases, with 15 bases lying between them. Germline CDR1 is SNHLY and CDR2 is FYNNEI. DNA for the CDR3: TGTGCCAGCAATGGCAATAGCGGAAACAATGAGCAGTTCTTC. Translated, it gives CASNGNSGNNEQFF. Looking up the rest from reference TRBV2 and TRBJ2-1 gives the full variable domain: EPEVTQTPSHQVTQMGQEVILRCVPISNHLYFYWYRQILGQKVEFLVSFYNNEISEKSEIFDDQFSVERPDGSNFTLKIRSTKLEDSAMYFCASNGNSGNNEQFFGPGTRLTVL.